The rows below give T cell receptor beta chains drawn from one sample of a study of T cell responses to AZD1222 COVID-19 vaccine. TCRdb keeps only in-frame clones here, not all; method: immunoSEQ multiplex PCR. The table has approximately 100,000 clones, about 92% seen once; the top ten hold 4% to 6%. The material sequenced was peripheral blood, taken on day 0 of AZD1222 vaccination. These receptor sequences come from an adult in good health. Each CDR3 is given with its conserved first and last residue. A D gene is named only where the DNA matches it firmly. Clone sizes are given selectively: once, few, many, or a class where the clone is expanded.

size: .; J: TRBJ1-2; D: .; V: TRBV19; CDR3: CASSLDSLGYGYTF; DNA: TGTGCCAGTAGCCTCGACAGCCTAGGCTATGGCTACACCTTC
size: .; J: TRBJ2-1; D: TRBD2; V: TRBV19; CDR3: CASSVTSGGYNEQFF; DNA: TGTGCCAGTAGTGTGACTAGCGGGGGCTACAATGAGCAGTTCTTC
size: .; J: TRBJ2-7; D: TRBD2; V: TRBV4-1; CDR3: CASSQGLAGALYEQYF; DNA: TGCGCCAGCAGCCAGGGACTAGCGGGGGCCTTATACGAGCAGTACTTC
size: .; J: TRBJ2-7; D: TRBD1; V: TRBV5-4; CDR3: CASSSPGQGSEQYF; DNA: TGTGCCAGCAGCTCTCCGGGACAGGGAAGCGAGCAGTACTTC
size: .; J: TRBJ2-5; D: .; V: TRBV4-1; CDR3: CASSQDIIGGKETQYF; DNA: TGCGCCAGCAGCCAAGACATAATAGGGGGGAAAGAGACCCAGTACTTC
size: .; J: TRBJ1-5; D: .; V: TRBV6-5; CDR3: CARDPSGAGQPQHF; DNA: TGTGCCAGAGACCCCTCGGGGGCAGGGCAGCCCCAGCATTTT
size: .; J: TRBJ2-2; D: TRBD1; V: TRBV2; CDR3: CASSQGDTGELFF; DNA: TGTGCCAGCAGTCAGGGGGACACCGGGGAGCTGTTTTTT
size: .; J: TRBJ1-1; D: TRBD1; V: TRBV5-1; CDR3: CASMKDRGITEAFF; DNA: TGCGCCAGCATGAAGGACAGGGGGATCACTGAAGCTTTCTTT
size: .; J: TRBJ2-1; D: TRBD2; V: TRBV6-1; CDR3: CASSETAGGYNEQFF; DNA: TGTGCCAGCAGTGAAACCGCGGGGGGATACAATGAGCAGTTCTTC
size: .; J: TRBJ2-5; D: .; V: TRBV21-1; CDR3: CASIPGLQETQYF; DNA: TGTGCCAGCATACCGGGACTACAAGAGACCCAGTACTTC
size: .; J: TRBJ1-2; D: TRBD1; V: TRBV4-1; CDR3: CASSLTGTEANYGYTF; DNA: TGCGCCAGCAGCCTGACAGGGACCGAAGCTAACTATGGCTACACCTTC
size: .; J: TRBJ2-1; D: TRBD1; V: TRBV9; CDR3: CASSVRDRAINEQFF; DNA: TGTGCCAGCAGCGTGAGGGACAGGGCGATCAATGAGCAGTTCTTC
size: .; J: TRBJ1-3; D: .; V: TRBV15; CDR3: CATSRVLGSGNTIYF; DNA: TGTGCCACCAGCAGAGTATTGGGGTCTGGAAACACCATATATTTT
size: .; J: TRBJ2-7; D: .; V: TRBV3-1/TRBV3-2; CDR3: CASSLGTPYEQYF; DNA: TGTGCCAGCAGCCTCGGGACACCCTACGAGCAGTACTTC
size: .; J: TRBJ2-7; D: TRBD1; V: TRBV28; CDR3: CASSPSGTGYFYEQYF; DNA: TGTGCCAGCAGTCCCTCCGGGACAGGGTATTTCTACGAGCAGTACTTC
size: once; J: TRBJ1-1; D: .; V: TRBV3-1/TRBV3-2; CDR3: CASSQVPGRSTEAFF; DNA: TGTGCCAGCAGCCAAGTTCCCGGGAGGAGCACTGAAGCTTTCTTT
size: .; J: TRBJ1-2; D: .; V: TRBV2; CDR3: CASSADGIYGYTF; DNA: TGTGCCAGCAGCGCCGACGGGATCTATGGCTACACCTTC
size: .; J: TRBJ1-2; D: .; V: TRBV2; CDR3: CASSQGGPYGYTF; DNA: TGTGCCAGCAGCCAAGGGGGACCCTATGGCTACACCTTC
size: .; J: TRBJ2-1; D: TRBD2; V: TRBV11-2; CDR3: CASSEGLAALYNEQFF; DNA: TGTGCCAGCAGCGAAGGGCTAGCGGCGCTCTACAATGAGCAGTTCTTC
size: .; J: TRBJ1-1; D: .; V: TRBV5-1; CDR3: CASSSEGYTEAFF; DNA: TGCGCCAGCAGCTCGGAGGGATACACTGAAGCTTTCTTT
size: .; J: TRBJ2-1; D: .; V: TRBV12-3/TRBV12-4; CDR3: CASRTQGGSEQFF; DNA: TGTGCCAGCAGAACCCAAGGGGGGAGCGAGCAGTTCTTC
size: .; J: TRBJ1-1; D: .; V: TRBV15; CDR3: CATSSAEGALNTEAFF; DNA: TGTGCCACCAGCAGTGCCGAGGGTGCGTTGAACACTGAAGCTTTCTTT
size: .; J: TRBJ1-6; D: .; V: TRBV9; CDR3: CASSVVGGEGSPLHF; DNA: TGTGCCAGCAGCGTAGTCGGGGGAGAAGGTTCACCCCTCCACTTT
size: .; J: TRBJ2-7; D: .; V: TRBV11-1; CDR3: CASSPAAGEQYF; DNA: TGTGCCAGCAGCCCAGCAGCCGGCGAGCAGTACTTC
size: .; J: TRBJ1-6; D: .; V: TRBV5-1; CDR3: CASTAWALGSTLVSSPLHF; DNA: TGCGCCAGCACCGCTTGGGCTCTGGGATCGACGCTTGTAAGTTCACCCCTCCACTTT
size: .; J: TRBJ2-2; D: TRBD1; V: TRBV6-2/TRBV6-3; CDR3: CASSWDRNTGELFF; DNA: TGTGCCAGCAGCTGGGACAGGAACACCGGGGAGCTGTTTTTT
size: .; J: TRBJ1-3; D: .; V: TRBV6-5; CDR3: CASSYRPGNTIYF; DNA: TGTGCCAGCAGTTACCGTCCTGGAAACACCATATATTTT
size: .; J: TRBJ2-5; D: TRBD1; V: TRBV5-1; CDR3: CASRPDRGLFVGQETQYF; DNA: TGCGCCAGCAGACCCGACAGGGGCCTTTTCGTTGGACAAGAGACCCAGTACTTC
size: .; J: TRBJ2-3; D: .; V: TRBV7-9; CDR3: CASSFTIKDTQYF; DNA: TGTGCCAGCAGCTTCACGATCAAAGATACGCAGTATTTT
size: .; J: TRBJ1-1; D: .; V: TRBV12-3/TRBV12-4; CDR3: CASTLGVGTEAFF; DNA: TGTGCCAGCACCTTGGGGGTGGGCACTGAAGCTTTCTTT
size: .; J: TRBJ1-2; D: .; V: TRBV2; CDR3: CASSGGYGYTF; DNA: TGTGCCAGCTCCGGGGGGTATGGCTACACCTTC
size: .; J: TRBJ1-2; D: .; V: TRBV6-5; CDR3: CASTQAPANYGYTF; DNA: TGTGCCAGCACTCAGGCCCCAGCTAACTATGGCTACACCTTC
size: .; J: TRBJ2-7; D: .; V: TRBV7-6; CDR3: CASSQSGVVGYEQYF; DNA: TGTGCCAGCAGTCAGTCCGGGGTAGTAGGCTACGAGCAGTACTTC
size: .; J: TRBJ1-1; D: TRBD1; V: TRBV3-1/TRBV3-2; CDR3: CASSPPGQGNTEAFF; DNA: TGTGCCAGCAGCCCACCGGGACAGGGAAACACTGAAGCTTTCTTT
size: .; J: TRBJ2-4; D: .; V: TRBV7-9; CDR3: CASSPDSAKNIQYF; DNA: TGTGCCAGCAGCCCGGACAGTGCCAAAAACATTCAGTACTTC
size: once; J: TRBJ1-2; D: .; V: TRBV25-1; CDR3: CASSATTRGDDGYTF; DNA: TGTGCCAGCAGCGCTACCACGAGGGGGGACGATGGCTACACCTTC
size: once; J: TRBJ1-4; D: .; V: TRBV7-9; CDR3: CASSSDMTTNEKLFF; DNA: TGTGCCAGCAGCTCGGACATGACAACTAATGAAAAACTGTTTTTT
size: .; J: TRBJ2-7; D: TRBD2; V: TRBV6-5; CDR3: CASSRTSGGVYEQYF; DNA: TGTGCCAGCAGTAGGACTAGCGGGGGAGTCTACGAGCAGTACTTC
size: .; J: TRBJ1-6; D: .; V: TRBV5-5; CDR3: CASSLDWGPGSYPLHF; DNA: TGTGCCAGCAGCTTGGATTGGGGCCCCGGGAGTTATCCCCTCCACTTT
size: .; J: TRBJ2-6; D: .; V: TRBV2; CDR3: CASGADGGSGANVLTF; DNA: TGTGCCAGCGGTGCCGACGGCGGGTCTGGGGCCAACGTCCTGACTTTC
size: .; J: TRBJ2-3; D: TRBD1; V: TRBV7-3; CDR3: CASSKGTGGSTDTQYF; DNA: TGTGCCAGCAGCAAGGGGACAGGTGGTAGCACAGATACGCAGTATTTT
size: once; J: TRBJ1-2; D: .; V: TRBV30; CDR3: CAWSVGAGGYTF; DNA: TGTGCCTGGAGTGTAGGGGCCGGGGGCTACACCTTC
size: .; J: TRBJ1-5; D: .; V: TRBV28; CDR3: CASSLPNSNQPQHF; DNA: TGTGCCAGCAGTTTGCCTAATAGCAATCAGCCCCAGCATTTT
size: few; J: TRBJ1-1; D: TRBD1; V: TRBV5-1; CDR3: CASSLSRGQGKMNTEAFF; DNA: TGCGCCAGCAGCTTGTCGAGGGGACAGGGTAAGATGAACACTGAAGCTTTCTTT
size: .; J: TRBJ2-3; D: .; V: TRBV7-3; CDR3: CASSLSVRPTDTQYF; DNA: TGTGCCAGCAGCTTAAGTGTTAGGCCCACAGATACGCAGTATTTT
size: .; J: TRBJ1-5; D: .; V: TRBV5-6; CDR3: CASSSYRDQPQHF; DNA: TGTGCCAGCAGCTCATACAGGGATCAGCCCCAGCATTTT
size: .; J: TRBJ2-6; D: TRBD2; V: TRBV7-3; CDR3: CASSPVAGSSLGANVLTF; DNA: TGTGCCAGCAGCCCAGTAGCGGGGAGTTCTCTGGGGGCCAACGTCCTGACTTTC
size: .; J: TRBJ2-7; D: .; V: TRBV27; CDR3: CASGLQGYPAYEQYF; DNA: TGTGCCAGTGGTCTACAGGGTTACCCCGCCTACGAGCAGTACTTC
size: .; J: TRBJ1-3; D: .; V: TRBV4-3; CDR3: CASSQSGNTIYF; DNA: TGCGCCAGCAGCCAATCTGGAAACACCATATATTTT
size: .; J: TRBJ1-5; D: TRBD1; V: TRBV19; CDR3: CATSGTGRGDQPQHF; DNA: TGTGCCACCTCCGGGACAGGGAGAGGGGATCAGCCCCAGCATTTT